The 10 T cell receptor beta chains below all came from one sample that was sequenced in a study of control samples from healthy donors and cancer patients. Method: immunoSEQ multiplex PCR; TCRdb's copy keeps in-frame clones and lacks some. The sample holds about 210,000 clones. Specimen: blood. Receptors were obtained from a woman aged 30 to 39 in good health.

The chain combines TRBV5-4 with TRBJ1-1; D perhaps matches TRBD1 (6 bases). Germline CDR1 reads SGHNT; CDR2 reads YYREEE (reference sequence). The V gene lost 3 bases and the J gene lost 5 bases, with 14 bases spanning the gap. The CDR3 extends over 14 amino acids. This chain's CDR3 is CASSSLLRGTEAFF. Here the CDR3 DNA reads TGTGCCAGCAGCTCTCTTTTGAGGGGGACTGAAGCTTTCTTT. Using reference TRBV5-4 and TRBJ1-1 for the parts outside the CDR3, the full variable domain is ETGVTQSPTHLIKTRGQQVTLRCSSQSGHNTVSWYQQALGQGPQFIFQYYREEENGRGNFPPRFSGLQFPNYSSELNVNALELDDSALYLCASSSLLRGTEAFFGQGTRLTVV.

CDR3 in amino acids: CASPGIQETQYF. The CDR3, as DNA: TGTGCCAGCCCCGGGATTCAAGAGACCCAGTACTTC. This chain connects TRBV28 to TRBJ2-5; maybe TRBD2 (5 bases). The CDR3 has 12 amino acids. Germline CDR1 reads MDHEN; CDR2 reads SYDVKM. Trimming removed 8 bases at V and 2 bases at J, with 9 bases between.

This chain joins TRBV6-5 and TRBJ1-1; D not certain. The CDR3 spans 15 residues. Germline V gene sequence: CDR1 MNHEY, CDR2 SVGAGI. V lost 6 bases and J lost 1, with 15 bases in between. Here the CDR3 reads CASRWAGRSNTEAFF. The DNA of the CDR3 is TGTGCCAGCAGGTGGGCCGGGAGGTCGAACACTGAAGCTTTCTTT.

J is TRBJ2-7 and V is TRBV24-1; a possible D gene is TRBD1 (5 bases). From germline, CDR1 is KGHDR and CDR2 SFDVKD. CDR3 length equals 13 residues. V was clipped by 4 bases and J by 3 bases, with 9 bases between them. In DNA form, the CDR3 reads TGTGCCACCAGTGACTCCGACAGCTACGAGCAGTACTTC. It is translated as CATSDSDSYEQYF.

This sequence joins TRBV4-2 and TRBJ1-1; 7 nucleotides align to TRBD1. This CDR3 spans 15 amino acids. CDR1 is LGHNA, CDR2 YNFKEQ, per germline. With V trimmed by 2 bases and J by 6 bases, 9 bases remained unmatched. This CDR3 reads CASSQRPGGVAEAFF. In nucleotides, the CDR3 is TGTGCCAGCAGCCAACGCCCAGGGGGGGTCGCTGAAGCTTTCTTT.

The V and J genes are TRBV18 and TRBJ1-5, with a weak D call TRBD1 (5 bases). Trimming removed 5 bases at V and 6 bases at J, with 14 bases between. From germline, CDR1 is KGHSH and CDR2 LQKENI. The CDR3 consists of 14 residues. The CDR3 reads CASSATSGPQPQHF. DNA of the CDR3: TGTGCCAGCTCAGCCACGTCGGGACCTCAGCCCCAGCATTTT. Together with reference TRBV18 and TRBJ1-5, the CDR3 gives the full variable domain: NAGVMQNPRHLVRRRGQEARLRCSPMKGHSHVYWYRQLPEEGLKFMVYLQKENIIDESGMPKERFSAEFPKEGPSILRIQQVVRGDSAAYFCASSATSGPQPQHFGDGTRLSIL.

The chain has TRBV4-1 and TRBJ1-1; perhaps TRBD1 as D (5 bases). Germline V gene sequence: CDR1 MGHRA, CDR2 YSYEKL. The V gene lost 0 bases and the J gene lost 5 bases, with 7 bases spanning the gap. This CDR3 contains 13 residues. In DNA form, the CDR3 reads TGCGCCAGCAGCCAAGATGGGGGGACTGAAGCTTTCTTT. It codes for CASSQDGGTEAFF.

This rearrangement joins TRBV7-2 to TRBJ1-1; no definite D call. V was cut by 10 bases and J by 1 base, with 13 bases left in between. The V gene's germline CDR1 is SGHTA and CDR2 FQGNSA. This CDR3 region has 13 residues. The CDR3 spells CAIDDHRNTEAFF. The CDR3 DNA sequence: TGTGCCATTGATGACCATAGGAACACTGAAGCTTTCTTT.

The chain links TRBV7-8 to TRBJ2-1; TRBD1 might be the D (5 bases). The CDR3 is 12 amino acids. V lost 5 bases, J lost 7 bases, and 9 bases lay in between. Germline V CDR1 and CDR2: SGHVS, FQNEAQ. CDR3 sequence (DNA): TGTGCCAGCAGCCTGGGGCGAAATGAGCAGTTCTTC. Protein: CASSLGRNEQFF.

The chain uses TRBV4-1 and TRBJ1-1, with 7 bases fitting TRBD1. This CDR3 is built from 16 residues. Germline loops: CDR1 MGHRA, CDR2 YSYEKL. V gave up 4 bases and J gave up 0 bases; unmatched junction bases: 8. The CDR3 nucleotides are TGCGCCAGCAGCCCAAGACAGGGCACATTGAACACTGAAGCTTTCTTT. Protein sequence: CASSPRQGTLNTEAFF.